This TCR beta chain was profiled in a study of cytomegalovirus exposure and HLA in healthy donors. The table came from immunoSEQ multiplex PCR; TCRdb's copy has only in-frame clones and leaves some out. The data contain around 63,000 clones, about 96% of them singletons. The trim removed 5 bases at V and 1 base at J, leaving 5 bases unmatched. The CDR3 contains 14 residues. Germline-derived CDR1 and CDR2 are MNHEY and SMNVEV (reference sequence). This receptor was obtained from a young woman in good health and CMV-seronegative. Input material: PBMCs. This sequence joins TRBV27 and TRBJ2-7; the match to TRBD2 covers 7 bases. CDR3 DNA: TGTGCCAGCAGTCAAACGGGGGGTTCCTACGAGCAGTACTTC. It specifies CASSQTGGSYEQYF.